This passage covers 31 T cell receptor beta chains from one sample sequenced in a study of blood T cell repertoires in COVID-19. TCRdb's copy holds only in-frame clones and misses some; the assay was immunoSEQ multiplex PCR. Found here are some 120,000 clones, roughly 88% of them singletons; the top ten hold approximately 1.1%. The sequenced material came from peripheral blood. The receptor set was obtained from a woman of 80 years or more with acute or convalescent COVID-19.

This rearrangement joins TRBV6-5 to TRBJ1-1; D might be TRBD1 (6 bases). Germline V gene data show CDR1 as MNHEY and CDR2 as SVGAGI. CDR3 length: 14 amino acids. DNA of the CDR3: TGTGCGACCACCCCCAGGGACATGAACACTGAAGCTTTCTTT. Protein: CATTPRDMNTEAFF.

The V gene is TRBV7-9, the J gene TRBJ2-3, with D maybe TRBD2 (6 bases). This CDR3 spans 14 amino acids. The ends were cut back, 4 bases at V and 2 bases at J, with 10 bases in the middle. Germline CDR1 SEHNR, CDR2 FQNEAQ (reference sequence). The CDR3 spells CASSSGEPTDTQYF. The DNA for the CDR3 is TGTGCCAGCAGCTCGGGGGAGCCCACAGATACGCAGTATTTT.

The CDR3 nucleotides read TGCAGTGCTAGTGGGCCCCTCTACAATGAGCAGTTCTTC. It yields the protein CSASGPLYNEQFF. The chain combines TRBV20-1 with TRBJ2-1; D uncertain. This CDR3 region has 13 residues. Germline lookup yields CDR1 DFQATT and CDR2 SNEGSKA (reference sequence). V was cut by 3 bases and J by 3 bases, with 9 bases left in between.

DNA of the CDR3: TGTGCCAGCAGTGAAATGGCACAGGGACGTTTTGAGCAGTTCTTC. It encodes CASSEMAQGRFEQFF. V is TRBV6-1 and J is TRBJ2-1; a weak D match, TRBD1 (6 bases). Trimming shortened V by 2 bases and J by 9 bases, and 17 bases separated the two germline ends. Germline-derived CDR1 and CDR2 are MNHNS and SASEGT. This CDR3 has 15 amino acids.

This clone was seen a handful of times. V usage is TRBV19 and J usage is TRBJ2-7; D is perhaps TRBD1 (6 bases). V was clipped by 5 bases and J by 2 bases, with 19 bases between them. The CDR3 spans 16 residues. Germline values: CDR1 LNHDA, CDR2 SQIVND (reference sequence). CDR3 residues: CASSLTQGFSPYEQYF. CDR3 coding DNA: TGTGCCAGTAGTTTAACACAGGGATTCTCACCCTACGAGCAGTACTTC.

V gene TRBV3-1 (or the pseudogene TRBV3-2) combines with J gene TRBJ2-1; maybe TRBD1 (5 bases). The CDR3 is 14 amino acids. The germline V and J ends were trimmed by 1 base and 8 bases, with 12 bases remaining between them. Germline V gene sequence: CDR1 LGHDT, CDR2 YNNKEL (reference sequence). Here the CDR3 reads CASSQGGVADEQFF. The CDR3, as DNA: TGTGCCAGCAGCCAAGGGGGCGTTGCTGATGAGCAGTTCTTC.

The chain carries TRBV11-1 and TRBJ2-3; maybe TRBD1 (5 bases). The CDR3 is 13 residues long. Germline CDR1 reads SGHAT; CDR2 reads FQDESV (reference sequence). V was shortened by 5 bases and J by 4 bases, with 10 bases between the two germline ends. In nucleotides, the CDR3 is TGTGCCAGCAGCGTGCCAGGGCCAGATACGCAGTATTTT. It encodes CASSVPGPDTQYF.

V gene TRBV14 combines with J gene TRBJ2-1; D gene unclear. Germline V lookup: CDR1 SGHDN, CDR2 FVKESK. The CDR3 totals 13 residues. Trimming took 0 bases from V and 5 from J, leaving 5 bases between them. The CDR3 here is CASSQDRHNEQFF. CDR3 nucleotides: TGTGCCAGCAGCCAAGATCGTCACAATGAGCAGTTCTTC.

This chain connects TRBV10-3 to TRBJ1-6; 9 bases line up with TRBD1. Per germline, CDR1 ENHRY and CDR2 SYGVKD. Trimming at V came to 2 bases and at J to 11 bases, leaving 1 base not matched to a gene. The CDR3 runs 13 residues. The CDR3 region has the DNA TGTGCCATCAGTGAGCGGGACAGGGCACCCCTCCACTTT. It is translated as CAISERDRAPLHF.

In its sample, this clone was seen a few times. The chain joins TRBV6-6 to TRBJ1-2; 8 positions agree with TRBD1. The V and J ends lost 5 bases and 2 bases, in that order; junction bases with no gene match: 7. The CDR3 covers 15 residues. CDR1 and CDR2 from the germline V gene are MNHNY and SVGAGI (reference sequence). The DNA of the CDR3 is TGTGCCAGCAGTATGGGACAGGACCTAAACTATGGCTACACCTTC. Protein sequence: CASSMGQDLNYGYTF.

The chain has TRBV28 and TRBJ1-1; 11 positions match TRBD1. V was pared by 6 bases and J by 6 bases, with 9 bases of the junction left unmatched. The CDR3 contains 15 residues. CDR1 is MDHEN and CDR2 is SYDVKM in the germline V gene. CDR3 residues: CASRGTGGMGPEAFF. The CDR3 coding sequence is TGTGCCAGCAGAGGGACAGGGGGAATGGGCCCTGAAGCTTTCTTT.

The rearrangement uses TRBV20-1 and TRBJ2-7, with 7 bases that match TRBD1. V shed 3 bases and J 6 bases; nucleotides not matched to a gene: 11. Germline loops: CDR1 DFQATT, CDR2 SNEGSKA (reference sequence). This CDR3 is 14 amino acids long. DNA for the CDR3: TGCAGTGCTAGTACGGGACAGCTTAAGTCCGAGCAGTACTTC. This translates into CSASTGQLKSEQYF.

V gene TRBV5-1 combines with J gene TRBJ2-1; maybe TRBD1 (7 bases). V dropped 4 bases and J dropped 6 bases, with 17 bases sitting between them. This CDR3 region has 15 residues. Germline CDR1 SGHRS, CDR2 YFSETQ. The CDR3 region is CASSPGAGGFNEQFF. The DNA of the CDR3 is TGCGCCAGCAGCCCTGGTGCAGGGGGGTTCAATGAGCAGTTCTTC. The entire variable domain, with the rest obtained from reference TRBV5-1 and TRBJ2-1, is as follows: KAGVTQTPRYLIKTRGQQVTLSCSPISGHRSVSWYQQTPGQGLQFLFEYFSETQRNKGNFPGRFSGRQFSNSRSEMNVSTLELGDSALYLCASSPGAGGFNEQFFGPGTRLTVL.

The count of this clone is one. V gene TRBV5-1 combines with J gene TRBJ2-3; weak D call: TRBD1 (6 bases). This CDR3 has 15 amino acids. V was pared by 4 bases and J by 2 bases, with 14 bases between. Germline V gene sequence: CDR1 SGHRS, CDR2 YFSETQ. For the CDR3, the DNA is TGCGCCAGCAGCCCTGGACAGTTCCCCACAGATACGCAGTATTTT. Translating it yields CASSPGQFPTDTQYF.

This clone was found once. The chain couples TRBV6-5 to TRBJ1-6, with 8 positions matching TRBD1. CDR3 length: 15 residues. V was pared by 6 bases and J by 7 bases, with 8 bases of the junction left unmatched. Germline assignment: CDR1 MNHEY and CDR2 SVGAGI. DNA for the CDR3: TGTGCCAGCAGCCTATCCCGACAGGGGAATTCACCCCTCCACTTT. This translates into CASSLSRQGNSPLHF.

The chain employs TRBV7-9 and TRBJ2-7, with D maybe TRBD1 (7 bases). CDR3 size: 16 residues. Looked up from germline, CDR1 is SEHNR and CDR2 is FQNEAQ (reference sequence). With 1 base removed from V and 5 bases from J, the gap between germline ends came to 18 bases. Here the CDR3 reads CASSLVLPGGSHEQYF. The CDR3 DNA follows: TGTGCCAGCAGCTTAGTTTTGCCAGGGGGGAGCCACGAGCAGTACTTC. The variable domain in full, with the rest retrieved from reference TRBV7-9 and TRBJ2-7, is DTGVSQNPRHKITKRGQNVTFRCDPISEHNRLYWYRQTLGQGPEFLTYFQNEAQLEKSRLLSDRFSAERPKGSFSTLEIQRTEQGDSAMYLCASSLVLPGGSHEQYFGPGTRLTVT.

The gene calls are TRBV7-2 and TRBJ1-2, with 10 bases fitting TRBD1. The V and J ends lost 5 bases and 4 bases, in that order; junction bases with no gene match: 4. This CDR3 has 14 amino acids. CDR1 SGHTA and CDR2 FQGNSA come from the germline V gene. CDR3 loop: CASSAGQGFYGYTF. CDR3 DNA sequence: TGTGCCAGCAGCGCGGGACAGGGGTTCTATGGCTACACCTTC.

The rearrangement uses TRBV28 and TRBJ2-5; D perhaps matches TRBD2 (5 bases). The CDR3 sequence is 15 residues long. Trimming took 7 bases from V and 5 from J, leaving 20 bases between them. Germline loops: CDR1 MDHEN, CDR2 SYDVKM. CDR3 bases: TGTGCCAGCACCGCACCACTAGGGAGTGGCGAGACCCAGTACTTC. This translates into CASTAPLGSGETQYF.

The chain combines TRBV4-1 with TRBJ1-3; D is unresolved. V was pared by 1 base and J by 4 bases, with 8 bases between. This CDR3 comprises 14 residues. Germline-derived CDR1 and CDR2 are MGHRA and YSYEKL. CDR3: CASSQGVRGNTIYF. The CDR3 bases are TGCGCCAGCAGCCAAGGAGTACGGGGAAACACCATATATTTT.

The rearrangement links TRBV6-2 or TRBV6-3 to TRBJ2-3; 8 bases match TRBD1. Trimming at V came to 3 bases and at J to 11 bases, leaving 16 bases not matched to a gene. Germline V CDR1 and CDR2: MNHEY, SVGEGT. The CDR3 spans 16 residues. CDR3 sequence (DNA): TGTGCCAGCAGTTATCCGGGGACAGGAGGGTTCTTAGAGCAGTATTTT. Translation gives CASSYPGTGGFLEQYF.

This clone was counted only a few times. The chain is built from TRBV10-2 and TRBJ1-6; perhaps TRBD1 as D (5 bases). Deletions cut 2 bases from V and 5 bases from J, with 13 bases between. The CDR3 consists of 16 residues. CDR1 and CDR2 (germline): WSHSY, SAAADI. The CDR3 here is CASSEPRGADNSPLHF. CDR3 sequence (DNA): TGCGCCAGCAGTGAGCCTAGGGGCGCGGATAATTCACCCCTCCACTTT.

On this clone: Because the CDR3's place on the DNA is in doubt, the DNA is left out and the CDR3 is given as listed by TCRdb. This rearrangement joins TRBV27 to TRBJ2-1; TRBD1 is taken as the D call from the table, unchecked against the DNA. The germline V gene has CDR1 MNHEY and CDR2 SMNVEV (reference sequence). The CDR3 length equals 20 residues, ends included. CDR3 sequence reads: CASSSSRTTGLQGSYNEQFF.

This clone was found once. This chain uses TRBV7-2 with TRBJ1-5; TRBD1 aligns across 9 bases. Germline V gene sequence: CDR1 SGHTA, CDR2 FQGNSA. The CDR3 sequence is 14 residues long. The trim removed 3 bases at V and 5 bases at J, leaving 2 bases unmatched. The CDR3 region is CASSFRTGDQPQHF. The CDR3 nucleotides are TGTGCCAGCAGCTTTCGGACAGGGGATCAGCCCCAGCATTTT.

The J gene is TRBJ2-1, the V gene TRBV28; weak D call: TRBD1 (6 bases). The germline V gene encodes CDR1 MDHEN and CDR2 SYDVKM. Trimming cost V 8 bases and J 2 bases, with 22 bases left between them. The CDR3 sequence is 17 residues long. The CDR3 DNA reads as TGTGCCAGCTATACGCTTCCAGGGGTCCAAACCTACAATGAGCAGTTCTTC. Residues: CASYTLPGVQTYNEQFF.

The chain joins TRBV19 to TRBJ2-1, with 8 bases aligning to TRBD2. V was clipped by 5 bases and J by 6 bases; unmatched bases: 12. The CDR3 length is 16 residues. Germline V gene lookup returns CDR1 LNHDA and CDR2 SQIVND (reference sequence). CDR3 nucleotide sequence: TGTGCCAGTAGTCCCACGGGAGGGCAGGCGGGCAATGAGCAGTTCTTC. Translated: CASSPTGGQAGNEQFF.

In this sample, this clone turned up once. Other DNA sequences in the same sample also yield this CDR3. V gene TRBV18 combines with J gene TRBJ1-1, with a possible D match to TRBD1 (5 bases). Trimming took 3 bases from V and 1 from J, leaving 6 bases between them. The CDR3 contains 13 residues. The germline CDR1 and CDR2 sequences are KGHSH and LQKENI. Here the CDR3 DNA reads TGTGCCAGCTCACCGGGGCGGAACACTGAAGCTTTCTTT. It translates to CASSPGRNTEAFF.

The sample holds a few counts of this clone. This chain connects TRBV5-1 to TRBJ1-3; 10 bases match TRBD1. This CDR3 contains 15 residues. The germline V gene has CDR1 SGHRS and CDR2 YFSETQ. V dropped 4 bases and J dropped 3; count of bases not matched to a gene: 4. CDR3 DNA sequence: TGCGCCAGCAGCAGGGGACAGGGGATTGGAAACACCATATATTTT. It codes for CASSRGQGIGNTIYF. Full variable domain (rest looked up from reference TRBV5-1 and TRBJ1-3): KAGVTQTPRYLIKTRGQQVTLSCSPISGHRSVSWYQQTPGQGLQFLFEYFSETQRNKGNFPGRFSGRQFSNSRSEMNVSTLELGDSALYLCASSRGQGIGNTIYFGEGSWLTVV.

V is TRBV5-4 and J is TRBJ2-3; 8 nucleotides match TRBD2. The CDR3 consists of 16 residues. The ends lost 4 bases at V and 0 bases at J; junction bases unmatched: 7. Germline assignment: CDR1 SGHNT and CDR2 YYREEE (reference sequence). The CDR3 DNA is TGTGCCAGCAGCACCGGGACTAGAAGGAGCACAGATACGCAGTATTTT. Protein: CASSTGTRRSTDTQYF.

The chain employs TRBV3-1 (or the pseudogene TRBV3-2) and TRBJ2-5; 12 bases fit TRBD2. Germline values: CDR1 LGHDT, CDR2 YNNKEL (reference sequence). CDR3 size: 19 residues. V was clipped by 0 bases and J by 5 bases; unmatched bases: 13. The DNA of the CDR3 is TGTGCCAGCAGCCAAGAGAGTCTAGCGGGAGGGCCCTCGAGGGAGACCCAGTACTTC. Residues: CASSQESLAGGPSRETQYF.

This chain uses TRBV4-1 with TRBJ1-6; 8 bases map to TRBD1. Looked up from germline, CDR1 is MGHRA and CDR2 is YSYEKL. V dropped 7 bases and J dropped 6; count of bases not matched to a gene: 5. The length of the CDR3 is 14 residues. The CDR3, as DNA: TGCGCCAGCAAGATGGGACAGGCTAATTCACCCCTCCACTTT. It translates to CASKMGQANSPLHF.

This clone has only one observation. This rearrangement joins TRBV28 to TRBJ1-3; D gene uncertain. This CDR3 has 14 residues. V was clipped by 2 bases and J by 4 bases, with 9 bases between them. Germline V gives CDR1 MDHEN, CDR2 SYDVKM. The CDR3 DNA reads as TGTGCCAGCAGTTTAATACAGTCAGGAAACACCATATATTTT. Its translation is CASSLIQSGNTIYF.